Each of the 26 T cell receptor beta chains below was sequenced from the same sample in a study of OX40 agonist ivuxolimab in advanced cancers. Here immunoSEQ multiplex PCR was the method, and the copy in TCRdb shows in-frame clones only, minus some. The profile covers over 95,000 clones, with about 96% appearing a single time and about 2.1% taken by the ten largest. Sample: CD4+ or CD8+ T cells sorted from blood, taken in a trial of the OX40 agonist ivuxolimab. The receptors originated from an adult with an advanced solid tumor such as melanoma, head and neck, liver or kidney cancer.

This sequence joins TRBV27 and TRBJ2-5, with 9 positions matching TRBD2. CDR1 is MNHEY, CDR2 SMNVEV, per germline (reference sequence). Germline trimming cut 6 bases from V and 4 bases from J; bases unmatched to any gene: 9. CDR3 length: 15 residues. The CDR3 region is CASRPAGGPGETQYF. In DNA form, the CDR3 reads TGTGCCAGCAGGCCCGCGGGAGGGCCAGGAGAGACCCAGTACTTC.

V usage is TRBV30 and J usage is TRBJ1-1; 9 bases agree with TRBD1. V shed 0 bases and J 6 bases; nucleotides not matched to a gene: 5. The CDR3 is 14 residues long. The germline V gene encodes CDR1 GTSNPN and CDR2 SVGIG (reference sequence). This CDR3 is CAWSVGTGSSEAFF. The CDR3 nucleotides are TGTGCCTGGAGTGTAGGGACAGGGTCGTCTGAAGCTTTCTTT.

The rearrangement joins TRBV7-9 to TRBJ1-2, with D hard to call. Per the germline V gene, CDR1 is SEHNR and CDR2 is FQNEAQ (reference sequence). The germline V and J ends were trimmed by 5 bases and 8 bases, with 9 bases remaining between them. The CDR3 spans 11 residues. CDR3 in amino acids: CASSLSIGYTF. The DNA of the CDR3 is TGTGCCAGCAGCCTATCGATAGGCTACACCTTC.

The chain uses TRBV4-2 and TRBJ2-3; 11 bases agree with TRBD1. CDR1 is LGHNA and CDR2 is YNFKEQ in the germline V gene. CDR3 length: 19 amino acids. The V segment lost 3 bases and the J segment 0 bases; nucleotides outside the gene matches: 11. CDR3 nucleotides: TGTGCCAGCAGCCATTGGGGGACAGGGGGGATTTCTAGCACAGATACGCAGTATTTT. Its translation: CASSHWGTGGISSTDTQYF.

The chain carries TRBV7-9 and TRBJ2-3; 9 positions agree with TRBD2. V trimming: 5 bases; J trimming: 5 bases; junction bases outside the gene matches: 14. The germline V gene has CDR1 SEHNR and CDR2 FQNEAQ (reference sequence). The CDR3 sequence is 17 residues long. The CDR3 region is CASSKKVAGARGDTQYF. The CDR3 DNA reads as TGTGCCAGCAGCAAAAAAGTAGCGGGAGCACGTGGAGATACGCAGTATTTT.

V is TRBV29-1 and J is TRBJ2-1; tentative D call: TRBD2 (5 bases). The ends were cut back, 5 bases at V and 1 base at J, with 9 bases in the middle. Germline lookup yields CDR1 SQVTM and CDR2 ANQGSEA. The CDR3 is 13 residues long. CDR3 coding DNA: TGCAGCGTTCAAGCGGCATCCTACAATGAGCAGTTCTTC. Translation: CSVQAASYNEQFF.

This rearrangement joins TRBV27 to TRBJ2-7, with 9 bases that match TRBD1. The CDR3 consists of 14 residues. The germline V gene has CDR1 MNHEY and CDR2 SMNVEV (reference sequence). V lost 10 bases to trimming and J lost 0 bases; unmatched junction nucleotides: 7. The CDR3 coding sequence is TGTGCCACCGCCGGGGACAGGGACTCCTACGAGCAGTACTTC. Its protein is CATAGDRDSYEQYF.

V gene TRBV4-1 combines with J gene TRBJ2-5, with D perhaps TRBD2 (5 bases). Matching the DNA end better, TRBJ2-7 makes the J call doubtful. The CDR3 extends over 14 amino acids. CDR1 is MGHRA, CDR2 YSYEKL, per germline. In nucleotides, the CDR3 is TGCGCCAGCAGCCAAGTAGGGCAAGGGAGCGAGCAGTACTTC. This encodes CASSQVGQGSEQYF.

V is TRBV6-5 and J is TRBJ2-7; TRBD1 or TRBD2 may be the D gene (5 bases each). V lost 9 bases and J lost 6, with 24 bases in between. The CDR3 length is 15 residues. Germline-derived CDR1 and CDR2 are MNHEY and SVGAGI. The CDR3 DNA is TGTGCCAGTCGACAGACTTTATCGGGGTCCGGCGAGCAGTACTTC. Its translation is CASRQTLSGSGEQYF.

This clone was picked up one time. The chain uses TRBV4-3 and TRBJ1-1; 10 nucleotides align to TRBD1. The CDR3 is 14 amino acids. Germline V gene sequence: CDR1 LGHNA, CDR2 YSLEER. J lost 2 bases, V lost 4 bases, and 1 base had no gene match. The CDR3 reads CASSRDRGNTEAFF. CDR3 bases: TGCGCCAGCAGCCGGGACAGGGGTAACACTGAAGCTTTCTTT.

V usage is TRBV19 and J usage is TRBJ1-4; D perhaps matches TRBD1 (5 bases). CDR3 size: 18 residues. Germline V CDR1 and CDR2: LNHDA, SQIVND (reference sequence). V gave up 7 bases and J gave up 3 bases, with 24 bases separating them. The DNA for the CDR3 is TGTGCCAGTACTCCACAGTCCAGGTTGGGGGACCCTAATGAAAAACTGTTTTTT. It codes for CASTPQSRLGDPNEKLFF.

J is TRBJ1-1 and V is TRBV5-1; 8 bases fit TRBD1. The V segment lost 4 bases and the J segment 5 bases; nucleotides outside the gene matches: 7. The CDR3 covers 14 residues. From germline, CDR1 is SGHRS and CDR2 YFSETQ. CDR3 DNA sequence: TGCGCCAGCAGCACCGGACAGGGAGAGACTGAAGCTTTCTTT. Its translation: CASSTGQGETEAFF.

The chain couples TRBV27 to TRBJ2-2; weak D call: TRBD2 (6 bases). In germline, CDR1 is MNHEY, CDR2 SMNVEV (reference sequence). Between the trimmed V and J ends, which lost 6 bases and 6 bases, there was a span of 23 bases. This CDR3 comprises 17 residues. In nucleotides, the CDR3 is TGTGCCAGCAGCCCTTTGGAGGGCCAGGGACGGGCCGGGGAGCTGTTTTTT. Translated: CASSPLEGQGRAGELFF.

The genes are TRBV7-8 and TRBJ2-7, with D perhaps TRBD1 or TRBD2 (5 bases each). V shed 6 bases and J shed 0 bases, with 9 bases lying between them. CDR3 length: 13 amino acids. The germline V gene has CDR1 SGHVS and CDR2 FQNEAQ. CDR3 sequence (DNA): TGTGCCAGCAGTCGAGGGGCCTCCTACGAGCAGTACTTC. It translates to CASSRGASYEQYF.

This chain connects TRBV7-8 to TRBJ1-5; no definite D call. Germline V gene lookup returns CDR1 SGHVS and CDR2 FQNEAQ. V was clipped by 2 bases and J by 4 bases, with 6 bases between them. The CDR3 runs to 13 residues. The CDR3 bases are TGTGCCAGCAGCTTACCAGGAAATCAGCCCCAGCATTTT. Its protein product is CASSLPGNQPQHF. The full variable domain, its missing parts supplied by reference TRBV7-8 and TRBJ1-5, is GAGVSQSPRYKVAKRGQDVALRCDPISGHVSLFWYQQALGQGPEFLTYFQNEAQLDKSGLPSDRFFAERPEGSVSTLKIQRTQQEDSAVYLCASSLPGNQPQHFGDGTRLSIL.

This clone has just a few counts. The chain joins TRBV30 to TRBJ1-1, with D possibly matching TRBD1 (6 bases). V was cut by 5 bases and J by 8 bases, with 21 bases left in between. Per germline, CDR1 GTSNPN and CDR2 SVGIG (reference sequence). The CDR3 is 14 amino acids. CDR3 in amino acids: CAWGKTGPTHEAFF. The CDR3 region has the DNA TGTGCCTGGGGGAAGACAGGACCTACTCACGAAGCTTTCTTT.

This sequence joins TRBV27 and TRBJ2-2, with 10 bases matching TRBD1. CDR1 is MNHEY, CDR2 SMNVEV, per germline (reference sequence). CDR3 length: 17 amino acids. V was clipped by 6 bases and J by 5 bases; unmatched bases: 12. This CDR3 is CASRPRQGASTTGELFF. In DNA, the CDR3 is TGTGCCAGCAGGCCTCGACAGGGGGCAAGTACGACCGGGGAGCTGTTTTTT.

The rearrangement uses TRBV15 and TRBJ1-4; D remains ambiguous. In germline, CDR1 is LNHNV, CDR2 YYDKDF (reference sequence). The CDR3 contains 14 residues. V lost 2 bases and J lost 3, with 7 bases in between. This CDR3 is CATSRQDSNEKLFF. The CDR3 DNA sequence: TGTGCCACCAGCAGACAGGACTCTAATGAAAAACTGTTTTTT. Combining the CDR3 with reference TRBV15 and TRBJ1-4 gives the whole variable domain DAMVIQNPRYQVTQFGKPVTLSCSQTLNHNVMYWYQQKSSQAPKLLFHYYDKDFNNEADTPDNFQSRRPNTSFCFLDIRSPGLGDTAMYLCATSRQDSNEKLFFGSGTQLSVL.

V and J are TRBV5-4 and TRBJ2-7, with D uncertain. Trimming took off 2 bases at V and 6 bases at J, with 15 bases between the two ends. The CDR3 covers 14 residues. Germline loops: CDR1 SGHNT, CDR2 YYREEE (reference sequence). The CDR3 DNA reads TGTGCCAGCAGCTTTGGTTCTCCGTCTCCCGAGCAGTACTTC. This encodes CASSFGSPSPEQYF.

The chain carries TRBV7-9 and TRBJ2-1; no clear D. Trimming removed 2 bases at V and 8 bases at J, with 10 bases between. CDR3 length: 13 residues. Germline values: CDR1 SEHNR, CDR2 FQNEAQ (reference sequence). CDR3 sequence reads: CASSLTPQDEQFF. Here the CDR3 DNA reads TGTGCCAGCAGCTTAACTCCCCAGGATGAGCAGTTCTTC.

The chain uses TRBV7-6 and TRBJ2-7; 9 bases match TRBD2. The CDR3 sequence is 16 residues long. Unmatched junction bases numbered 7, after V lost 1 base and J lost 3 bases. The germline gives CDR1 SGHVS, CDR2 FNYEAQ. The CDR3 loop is CASSLGGTSGLYEQYF. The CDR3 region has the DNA TGTGCCAGCAGCTTAGGGGGAACTAGCGGGCTCTACGAGCAGTACTTC.

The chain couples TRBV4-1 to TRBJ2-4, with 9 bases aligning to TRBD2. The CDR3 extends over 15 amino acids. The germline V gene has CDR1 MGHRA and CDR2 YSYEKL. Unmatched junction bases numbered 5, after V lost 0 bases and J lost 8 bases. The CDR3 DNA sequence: TGCGCCAGCAGCCAAGATCCGGTAGCGGGGGACATTCAGTACTTC. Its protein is CASSQDPVAGDIQYF.

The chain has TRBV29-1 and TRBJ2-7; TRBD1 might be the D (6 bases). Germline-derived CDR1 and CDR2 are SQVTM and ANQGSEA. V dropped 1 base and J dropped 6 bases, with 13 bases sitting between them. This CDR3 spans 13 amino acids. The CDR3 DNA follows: TGCAGCGTTGAAGGGTGGGGGCGCGTCGAGCAGTACTTC. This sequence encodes CSVEGWGRVEQYF.

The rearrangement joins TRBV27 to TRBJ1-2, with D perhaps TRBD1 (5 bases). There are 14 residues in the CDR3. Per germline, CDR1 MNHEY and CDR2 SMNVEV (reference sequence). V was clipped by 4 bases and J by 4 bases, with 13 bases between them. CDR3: CASSSAGRVYGYTF. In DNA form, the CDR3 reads TGTGCCAGCAGTTCCGCCGGCAGGGTCTATGGCTACACCTTC.

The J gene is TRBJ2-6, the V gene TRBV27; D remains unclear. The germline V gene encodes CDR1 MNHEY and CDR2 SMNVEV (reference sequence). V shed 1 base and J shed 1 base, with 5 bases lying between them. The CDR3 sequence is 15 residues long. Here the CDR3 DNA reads TGTGCCAGCAGTTTATGGGGATCTGGGGCCAACGTCCTGACTTTC. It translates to CASSLWGSGANVLTF. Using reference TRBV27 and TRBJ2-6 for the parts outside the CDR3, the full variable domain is EAQVTQNPRYLITVTGKKLTVTCSQNMNHEYMSWYRQDPGLGLRQIYYSMNVEVTDKGDVPEGYKVSRKEKRNFPLILESPSPNQTSLYFCASSLWGSGANVLTFGAGSRLTVL.

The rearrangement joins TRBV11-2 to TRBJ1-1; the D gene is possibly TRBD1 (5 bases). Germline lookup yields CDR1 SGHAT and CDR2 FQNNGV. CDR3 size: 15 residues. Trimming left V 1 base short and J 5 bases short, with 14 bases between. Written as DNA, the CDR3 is TGTGCCAGCAGCTTAGGCGCTCTGGGGGTGACTGAAGCTTTCTTT. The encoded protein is CASSLGALGVTEAFF.